Sequencing of this T cell receptor (beta chain) was carried out in a study of T cells expressing NK-cell markers. Across the whole study: The authors derived TCR beta repertoires from sorted CD3+CD56+NKG2C+, CD3+CD56+NKG2C- and CD3+CD56-NKG2C+ T cells. Seven donors tested HCMV-seropositive and one tested seronegative among the eight sequenced. Study-wide findings and caveats: 1.0-7.0% of CD8+ T cells in 6 or 7 donors belonged to dominant NKG2C+ clonotypes.

TCRdb reworked the 5' RACE reads into one entry per CDR3 protein, no DNA. This sample's table has a few hundred thousand distinct CDR3 sequences. The germline V gene encodes CDR1 SGHRS and CDR2 YFSETQ. The CDR3 is 18 amino acids. In regard to this clonotype: Its target is unknown.

The chain carries TRBV5-1 and TRBJ2-7; TCRdb's assignment of TRBD1 cannot be checked, as there is no DNA. Input material: blood T cells: a sorted CD56 or NKG2C T cell subset, CD4+ or CD8+ T cells, or bulk PBMC T cells (not recorded which). This clonotype was obtained from a man aged 18-75 years in good health. The CDR3 is CASSAPGQGAKFTYEQYF.